This passage covers 10 T cell receptor beta chains from one sample sequenced in a study of shared clonotypes between healthy human individuals. TCRdb keeps only in-frame clones here, not all; method: immunoSEQ multiplex PCR. The sample shows some 2 million clones, roughly 96% of them seen only once. The sample taken for sequencing was naive CD4+ T cells sorted from blood. Subset defined: CD45RA+ positively selected. The origin of the receptors is a man in his late teens or twenties in good health.

This chain connects TRBV6-5 to TRBJ2-1; D not resolved. This CDR3 contains 9 residues. The V end lost 1 base, the J end lost 16 bases, and 5 bases lay between the germline ends. Germline CDR1 and CDR2: MNHEY and SVGAGI. This CDR3 is CASSYCCFF. CDR3 in DNA: TGTGCCAGCAGTTACTGCTGCTTCTTC.

This clone was observed a single time. Within the sample, other DNA sequences also encode this same CDR3. The J gene is TRBJ2-7, the V gene TRBV7-8; D not resolved. CDR1 and CDR2 from the germline V gene are SGHVS and FQNEAQ. The CDR3 spans 12 residues. Trimming removed 5 bases from V and 2 bases from J, with 7 bases in between. CDR3 nucleotide sequence: TGTGCCAGCAGCCTCGAAACCTACGAGCAGTACTTC. Protein: CASSLETYEQYF.

The chain uses TRBV5-4 and TRBJ1-2; perhaps TRBD1 as D (5 bases). The CDR3 runs to 12 residues. Germline loops: CDR1 SGHNT, CDR2 YYREEE (reference sequence). Trimming pared 7 bases from V and 4 bases from J, leaving 11 bases between. CDR3 residues: CASRGGSYGYTF. The DNA of the CDR3 is TGTGCCAGCCGGGGGGGTAGCTATGGCTACACCTTC.

The chain joins TRBV2 to TRBJ2-3; tentatively, D is TRBD2 (6 bases). Deletions cut 5 bases from V and 2 bases from J, with 14 bases between. This CDR3 is 15 amino acids long. In germline, CDR1 is SNHLY, CDR2 FYNNEI. The CDR3 DNA reads as TGTGCCAGCAGTCGGCTTAGCGGCCCCACAGATACGCAGTATTTT. Its protein is CASSRLSGPTDTQYF. Filled out from reference TRBV2 and TRBJ2-3, the complete variable domain reads EPEVTQTPSHQVTQMGQEVILRCVPISNHLYFYWYRQILGQKVEFLVSFYNNEISEKSEIFDDQFSVERPDGSNFTLKIRSTKLEDSAMYFCASSRLSGPTDTQYFGPGTRLTVL.

The chain joins TRBV10-3 to TRBJ1-1, with 8 bases that match TRBD1. The CDR3 spans 17 residues. V gave up 4 bases and J gave up 0 bases; unmatched junction bases: 10. Germline V lookup: CDR1 ENHRY, CDR2 SYGVKD. The CDR3 sequence is CAISATQGAQVNTEAFF. The DNA of the CDR3 is TGTGCCATCAGTGCAACGCAGGGGGCGCAGGTGAACACTGAAGCTTTCTTT.

The V gene is TRBV14, the J gene TRBJ1-3, with TRBD1 identical over 8 bases. The CDR3 has 15 amino acids. Germline V gene data show CDR1 as SGHDN and CDR2 as FVKESK. V trimming: 7 bases; J trimming: 4 bases; junction bases outside the gene matches: 9. The CDR3 region is CASTPGGLTGNTIYF. The CDR3 DNA is TGTGCCAGCACACCAGGGGGCCTGACAGGAAACACCATATATTTT. Drawing the rest from reference TRBV14 and TRBJ1-3, the complete variable domain is EAGVTQFPSHSVIEKGQTVTLRCDPISGHDNLYWYRRVMGKEIKFLLHFVKESKQDESGMPNNRFLAERTGGTYSTLKVQPAELEDSGVYFCASTPGGLTGNTIYFGEGSWLTVV.

This chain links TRBV11-2 with TRBJ2-5; D is possibly TRBD1 (6 bases). This CDR3 spans 15 amino acids. Looked up from germline, CDR1 is SGHAT and CDR2 is FQNNGV. V was trimmed by 4 bases and J by 0 bases, leaving 12 bases between them. The CDR3 is CASSSGRGNQETQYF. CDR3 sequence (DNA): TGTGCCAGCAGCTCCGGCAGGGGTAACCAAGAGACCCAGTACTTC.

The table lists this clone with a few counts. V and J are TRBV5-6 and TRBJ2-1, with TRBD1 as a possible D gene (5 bases). Germline V CDR1 and CDR2: SGHDT, YYEEEE. The CDR3 is 12 residues long. V lost 1 base to trimming and J lost 12 bases, with 11 bases between them. CDR3 nucleotides: TGTGCCAGCAGCTTGAACCGCCAGGGGCAGTTCTTC. Its translation: CASSLNRQGQFF.

The V call is TRBV6-6, the J call TRBJ1-2; 7 bases agree with TRBD1. Germline CDR1 MNHNY, CDR2 SVGAGI (reference sequence). Trimming cost V 6 bases and J 3 bases; bases outside gene matches: 10. CDR3 size: 15 residues. In DNA form, the CDR3 reads TGTGCCAGCAGCTTCGACAGGGAGGGAGACTATGGCTACACCTTC. It yields the protein CASSFDREGDYGYTF.

The chain employs TRBV12-5 and TRBJ2-7; D may correspond to TRBD1 or TRBD2 (5 bases each). The CDR3 has 14 amino acids. Trimming cost V 1 base and J 8 bases, with 15 bases left between them. From germline, CDR1 is LGHNT and CDR2 FRNRAP. CDR3 amino acids: CASGLAGTGNKQYF. DNA of the CDR3: TGTGCTAGTGGTTTGGCCGGGACGGGTAACAAGCAGTACTTC.